The following is a T cell receptor (beta chain) sequence with its context. This sample was included in a study of control samples from healthy donors and cancer patients. Libraries were prepared by immunoSEQ multiplex PCR; TCRdb keeps only in-frame clonotypes and omits some of them. The sample gives about 42,000 clones, 70% to 90% of which show up once; about half is in the top ten. The source material was blood. The sequence came from a man aged 55-75 years in good health.

CDR3: CASSFPAFTEAFF. The CDR3 DNA reads as TGTGCCAGCAGCTTTCCTGCCTTCACTGAAGCTTTCTTT. The V call is TRBV7-2, the J call TRBJ1-1; D is unresolved. Germline values: CDR1 SGHTA, CDR2 FQGNSA. This CDR3 is 13 amino acids long. Trimming stripped 3 bases from V and 4 bases from J, with 9 bases between.